This TCR beta chain was observed in a study of vaccination and CD4 T cells after COVID-19. Study at large: Four females and six males made up the convalescents, with two Hispanic.

About this clonotype itself: Its antigen is unidentified.

Study outcomes and limitations: Spike mono-reactivity was the property of 304 of 307 vaccine-specific clones in convalescent patients. Convalescent patients displayed a median 86.3% of reactive clones emerging only post-vaccination.

An Oncomine TCR Beta short-read assay was used to sequence the DNA from cultured CD4+ T cells. From CD4+ T cells that had been cultured, genomic DNA was extracted. TCRdb independently ran MiXCR on the PCR reads; one entry per CDR3 protein. The sample lists over 12,000 distinct CDR3 sequences, 33% occurring once. Treatment given: approximately 11-day PBMC culture with coronavirus spike peptide pools or control peptides (ViraFEST assay). The material sequenced was CD4+ T cells from blood, cultured in vitro, taken after SARS-CoV-2 vaccination. The receptor comes from a human donor who had recovered from COVID-19.

The CDR3 DNA is TGTGCCAGCAGTTCCACCTTTGGGGGGCGGCACACCATATATTTT. Its translation: CASSSTFGGRHTIYF. The chain couples TRBV28 to TRBJ1-3, with D possibly TRBD1 on 6 matching bases. Germline loops: CDR1 MDHEN, CDR2 SYDVKM. Trimming took 4 bases from V and 8 from J, leaving 18 bases between them. The CDR3 length is 15 residues.